Below, 21 T cell receptor beta chains from the same sample are listed, as sequenced in a study of CD8 T cells in Susac syndrome (dated by TCRdb to the late 2010s). The library was prepared using the immunoSEQ multiplex PCR assay. RNA was extracted using the RNeasy kit, and about 0.5 to 1 ug of the RNA was reverse transcribed with random hexamers. TCRdb's own reprocessing of the public reads used fastp at Q25 and MiXCR and kept productive beta chains. Each entry merges the rows of one CDR3 protein and shows their most common DNA and genes. The table for this sample lists approximately 26,000 distinct CDR3 sequences; roughly 92% of them were counted only once. Clones ranked in the top ten supply about 0.26% of the sample. The material sequenced was CD8+ T cells from PBMCs. These receptors originate from a human donor in good health.

This CDR3 is CASSEAPHEQYF. CDR3 sequence (DNA): TGTGCCAGCAGTGAAGCTCCCCACGAGCAGTACTTC. This chain uses TRBV6-1 with TRBJ2-7; no firm D call. The CDR3 runs 12 residues. Looked up from germline, CDR1 is MNHNS and CDR2 is SASEGT. The ends were cut back, 0 bases at V and 5 bases at J, with 5 bases in the middle.

V is TRBV5-1 and J is TRBJ2-2; 8 positions match TRBD2. Germline loops: CDR1 SGHRS, CDR2 YFSETQ. Trimming removed 1 base from V and 4 bases from J; junction bases left unmatched: 6. The CDR3 runs 16 residues. The CDR3 sequence: CASSLLQRGSTGELFF. As DNA, the CDR3 is TGCGCCAGCAGCTTGTTACAGCGGGGGAGCACCGGGGAGCTGTTTTTT.

The chain has TRBV12-3 or TRBV12-4 and TRBJ2-7; D remains unclear. V dropped 0 bases and J dropped 2 bases, with 2 bases sitting between them. This CDR3 region has 12 residues. CDR3 DNA sequence: TGTGCCAGCAGTTTAGCGACCTACGAGCAGTACTTC. Its protein product is CASSLATYEQYF.

This clonotype has only a few counts. The chain has TRBV15 and TRBJ2-2; TRBD1 matches 7 bases. Germline V gene data show CDR1 as LNHNV and CDR2 as YYDKDF (reference sequence). V shed 6 bases and J 1 base; nucleotides not matched to a gene: 5. The CDR3 has 15 residues. The CDR3 sequence: CATRITGENTGELFF. The CDR3 bases are TGTGCCACCAGAATTACAGGGGAGAACACCGGGGAGCTGTTTTTT.

The J gene is TRBJ1-4, the V gene TRBV29-1; no clear D. The CDR3 spans 13 residues. Germline assignment: CDR1 SQVTM and CDR2 ANQGSEA. Trimming took 3 bases from V and 8 from J, leaving 13 bases between them. Here the CDR3 DNA reads TGCAGCGTTGACGGACCCGGGATAGAAAAACTGTTTTTT. It yields the protein CSVDGPGIEKLFF.

The chain combines TRBV7-9 with TRBJ2-1, with D possibly matching TRBD2 (6 bases). This CDR3 spans 14 amino acids. Trimming stripped 5 bases from V and 3 bases from J, with 11 bases between. CDR1 is SEHNR, CDR2 FQNEAQ, per germline (reference sequence). CDR3 coding DNA: TGTGCCAGCAGCCTGGGAGGAGACTACAATGAGCAGTTCTTC. Translation gives CASSLGGDYNEQFF.

This clonotype was seen a handful of times. The CDR3 is CASSLGGSYEQYF. In DNA, the CDR3 is TGTGCCAGCAGCCTAGGGGGAAGCTACGAGCAGTACTTC. The chain employs TRBV14 and TRBJ2-7; possibly TRBD1 for D (6 bases). Germline V lookup: CDR1 SGHDN, CDR2 FVKESK. V lost 4 bases and J 3 bases, leaving 10 bases between the germline ends. CDR3 length equals 13 residues.

This chain uses TRBV6-1 with TRBJ2-2; 9 nucleotides agree with TRBD2. The J segment lost 0 bases and the V segment lost 0 bases, leaving 11 bases of the junction unmatched. The CDR3 length is 20 residues. Germline lookup yields CDR1 MNHNS and CDR2 SASEGT. DNA for the CDR3: TGTGCCAGCAGTGAAGCGCGGGGGGGGAAGGGGTTCACGAACACCGGGGAGCTGTTTTTT. Protein product: CASSEARGGKGFTNTGELFF.

As DNA, the CDR3 is TGCAGTGCTAGAGATGTCGGGGAGCTGTTTTTT. This sequence encodes CSARDVGELFF. This chain joins TRBV20-1 and TRBJ2-2; no clear D gene. This CDR3 comprises 11 residues. Germline V gene sequence: CDR1 DFQATT, CDR2 SNEGSKA (reference sequence). V dropped 0 bases and J dropped 7 bases, with 3 bases sitting between them.

V is TRBV5-5 and J is TRBJ2-7, with TRBD1 matching 9 bases. The V gene's germline CDR1 is SGHKS and CDR2 YYEKEE (reference sequence). This CDR3 has 14 residues. V trimming: 4 bases; J trimming: 5 bases; junction bases outside the gene matches: 7. The CDR3 sequence: CASSQQGAIDEQYF. Here the CDR3 DNA reads TGTGCCAGCAGCCAACAGGGGGCAATCGACGAGCAGTACTTC. Combining the CDR3 with reference TRBV5-5 and TRBJ2-7 gives the whole variable domain DAGVTQSPTHLIKTRGQQVTLRCSPISGHKSVSWYQQVLGQGPQFIFQYYEKEERGRGNFPDRFSARQFPNYSSELNVNALLLGDSALYLCASSQQGAIDEQYFGPGTRLTVT.

The rearrangement joins TRBV20-1 to TRBJ2-5; 8 positions match TRBD2. This CDR3 region has 21 residues. Trimming took 7 bases from V and 3 from J; bases not matched to a gene: 31. The germline gives CDR1 DFQATT, CDR2 SNEGSKA (reference sequence). Written as DNA, the CDR3 is TGCAGTGTCGCCCCCCTCCTTTTCCCCCCAGTAATAAGCGGGGGCGAAGAGACCCAGTACTTC. Translated: CSVAPLLFPPVISGGEETQYF.

The sample holds one count of this clonotype. The chain carries TRBV9 and TRBJ1-5; the D is unclear. The CDR3 extends over 14 amino acids. Trimming took 4 bases from V and 4 from J, leaving 12 bases between them. Germline CDR1 is SGDLS and CDR2 is YYNGEE. CDR3 amino acids: CASSPLEGNQPQHF. CDR3 DNA: TGTGCCAGCAGCCCGCTGGAAGGAAATCAGCCCCAGCATTTT.

The chain carries TRBV2 and TRBJ1-3; D uncertain. Per germline, CDR1 SNHLY and CDR2 FYNNEI. This CDR3 spans 15 amino acids. V shed 1 base and J shed 1 base, with 8 bases lying between them. The CDR3 reads CASSEGLSSGNTIYF. Here the CDR3 DNA reads TGTGCCAGCAGTGAAGGGCTGTCGTCTGGAAACACCATATATTTT.

This rearrangement joins TRBV7-9 to TRBJ2-5; D perhaps matches TRBD2 (5 bases). The V gene lost 1 base and the J gene lost 1 base, with 10 bases spanning the gap. Germline V CDR1 and CDR2: SEHNR, FQNEAQ (reference sequence). This CDR3 contains 15 residues. CDR3 residues: CASSLVRAPQETQYF. In DNA form, the CDR3 reads TGTGCCAGCAGCTTAGTGAGGGCACCCCAAGAGACCCAGTACTTC.

Points on this clonotype: The germline gene is not matched at one end of the junction; a read error may be the cause. The V call is TRBV7-7, the J call TRBJ2-5; a possible D gene is TRBD1 (5 bases). Germline V gene data show CDR1 as SSHAT and CDR2 as FNYEAQ (reference sequence). The CDR3 totals 15 residues. The CDR3 nucleotides are TGTGCTAGCAGCCACACCACTGACAGCCAAGAGACCCAGTACTTC. Its translation is CASSHTTDSQETQYF.

This sequence joins TRBV3-1 and TRBJ2-1; TRBD2 aligns across 8 bases. CDR1 and CDR2 (germline): LGHDT, YNNKEL (reference sequence). The V gene end was trimmed by 3 bases and the J gene end by 9 bases; junction bases not matched to a gene: 10. The CDR3 runs 15 residues. The CDR3 loop reads CASSHTGTRIVEQFF. Here the CDR3 DNA reads TGTGCCAGCAGCCACACCGGGACTAGAATCGTTGAGCAGTTCTTC.

About this clonotype itself: Sequence at one end of the junction differs from germline and may be a read error. The J gene is TRBJ2-7, the V gene TRBV27; perhaps TRBD2 as D (6 bases). The CDR3 has 13 residues. CDR1 and CDR2 from the germline V gene are MNHEY and SMNVEV (reference sequence). CDR3 sequence (DNA): TGTGCCGGCAGTTCCGGGGGATCCTACGAGCAGTACTTC. Encoded protein: CAGSSGGSYEQYF.

The chain recombines TRBV11-2 with TRBJ1-5, with no clear D. CDR1 SGHAT and CDR2 FQNNGV come from the germline V gene. Deletions cut 11 bases from V and 7 bases from J, with 6 bases between. This CDR3 has 9 residues. The CDR3 DNA reads TGTGCCGAATGGCAGCCCCAGCATTTT. Its translation is CAEWQPQHF.

The chain couples TRBV29-1 to TRBJ1-1; 7 bases map to TRBD1. The CDR3 sequence is 11 residues long. Germline loops: CDR1 SQVTM, CDR2 ANQGSEA. CDR3 sequence reads: CATGRNTEAFF. DNA for the CDR3: TGCGCGACAGGGCGGAACACTGAAGCTTTCTTT.

This clonotype has a single count. The chain links TRBV5-1 to TRBJ2-7; D possibly matches TRBD1 or TRBD2 (5 bases each). Germline loops: CDR1 SGHRS, CDR2 YFSETQ. The CDR3 spans 13 residues. Deletions cut 6 bases from V and 5 bases from J, with 15 bases between. The CDR3 DNA follows: TGCGCCAGCACCATAGAGGGGAGAAACGAGCAGTACTTC. It yields the protein CASTIEGRNEQYF.

The rearrangement uses TRBV5-5 and TRBJ2-3, with D possibly TRBD1 on 6 matching bases. Per the germline V gene, CDR1 is SGHKS and CDR2 is YYEKEE (reference sequence). There are 18 residues in the CDR3. The V end was cut by 0 bases, the J end by 0 bases, with 17 bases between. For the CDR3, the DNA is TGTGCCAGCAGCTTGGCGGGCTGGGGGACAAGGAGCACAGATACGCAGTATTTT. This translates into CASSLAGWGTRSTDTQYF.